This passage covers 27 T cell receptor beta chains from one sample sequenced in a study of blood T cell repertoires in COVID-19 (dated by TCRdb to the early 2020s). The library was generated by the immunoSEQ multiplex PCR assay. TCRdb's version of the immuneACCESS table is confined to in-frame rearrangements and falls short of the full clone set. An unresolved V gene accounts for under half of the shortfall where checked; the remainder is of unknown origin. This sample has under 250,000 clones in its table, and around 84% of those were observed once. The biggest ten clones account for 4.3% of the sample. Sequenced: PBMCs or T cells enriched from blood (not recorded which). The origin of the receptors is a man in his thirties or forties with acute COVID-19.

This clone was counted a single time. V and J are TRBV19 and TRBJ1-1; D not resolved. Germline lookup yields CDR1 LNHDA and CDR2 SQIVND (reference sequence). Trimming left V 2 bases short and J 7 bases short, with 5 bases between. The CDR3 covers 11 residues. The CDR3 nucleotides read TGTGCCAGTAGTATACGGTTTGAAGCTTTCTTT. This sequence encodes CASSIRFEAFF.

This chain connects TRBV6-6 to TRBJ2-5, with D perhaps TRBD2 (6 bases). Trimming cost V 5 bases and J 9 bases, with 16 bases left between them. Per germline, CDR1 MNHNY and CDR2 SVGAGI (reference sequence). This CDR3 is built from 13 residues. CDR3: CASSSGSWGAQYF. In DNA form, the CDR3 reads TGTGCCAGCAGTAGCGGGTCCTGGGGCGCCCAGTACTTC.

The V and J genes are TRBV6-1 and TRBJ2-7; 10 positions match TRBD2. CDR1 is MNHNS, CDR2 SASEGT, per germline. This CDR3 is built from 17 residues. J gave up 6 bases and V 2 bases, and 13 bases lay outside the gene matches. The CDR3 spells CASSEYFYASGGLEQYF. The CDR3 coding sequence is TGTGCCAGCAGTGAATACTTTTATGCTAGCGGGGGACTCGAGCAGTACTTC.

The chain links TRBV3-1 (or the pseudogene TRBV3-2) to TRBJ2-3; 8 bases map to TRBD2. Unmatched junction bases numbered 7, after V lost 0 bases and J lost 14 bases. The V gene's germline CDR1 is LGHDT and CDR2 YNNKEL (reference sequence). This CDR3 has 13 amino acids. DNA of the CDR3: TGTGCCAGCAGCCAAGATTTGGGACTAGTATCGTATTTT. Translated: CASSQDLGLVSYF.

This chain connects TRBV24-1 to TRBJ2-2, with 9 bases lining up with TRBD1. J gave up 1 base and V 1 base, and 3 bases lay outside the gene matches. In germline, CDR1 is KGHDR, CDR2 SFDVKD. The CDR3 covers 17 residues. CDR3 bases: TGTGCCACCAGTGATTTCAGGGGACAGGGGAACACCGGGGAGCTGTTTTTT. Translated, it gives CATSDFRGQGNTGELFF.

This clone appeared a few times. The rearrangement uses TRBV5-5 and TRBJ1-4; 12 positions match TRBD1. J was trimmed by 7 bases and V by 3 bases; bases with no gene match: 13. The CDR3 consists of 18 residues. CDR1 SGHKS and CDR2 YYEKEE come from the germline V gene (reference sequence). CDR3 nucleotide sequence: TGTGCCAGCAGCTCCCCGCCGGGACAGGGGGCGCGAGGTGAAAAACTGTTTTTT. It specifies CASSSPPGQGARGEKLFF.

This chain joins TRBV11-2 and TRBJ1-2; TRBD1 matches at 12 bases. Germline V CDR1 and CDR2: SGHAT, FQNNGV. The J segment lost 8 bases and the V segment lost 5 bases, leaving 9 bases of the junction unmatched. This CDR3 contains 15 residues. The DNA for the CDR3 is TGTGCCAGCAGCCCGAACCGGGACAGGGGGCTCGGCTACACCTTC. Translation: CASSPNRDRGLGYTF.

The chain carries TRBV7-7 and TRBJ2-2, with D unclear. CDR1 and CDR2 from the germline V gene are SSHAT and FNYEAQ (reference sequence). V shed 1 base and J shed 4 bases, with 10 bases lying between them. CDR3 length: 15 amino acids. CDR3 protein: CASSLGRVFTGELFF. CDR3 DNA: TGTGCCAGCAGCTTAGGCCGGGTTTTCACCGGGGAGCTGTTTTTT.

This chain uses TRBV7-6 with TRBJ2-3; D gene unclear. CDR1 is SGHVS and CDR2 is FNYEAQ in the germline V gene. V gave up 5 bases and J gave up 8 bases, with 8 bases separating them. This CDR3 region has 11 residues. The CDR3 protein is CASSTVGTQYF. In DNA, the CDR3 is TGTGCCAGCAGCACAGTGGGTACGCAGTATTTT.

This clone was seen more than once but under ten times. J is TRBJ1-2 and V is TRBV4-2; 7 nucleotides match TRBD1. Germline loops: CDR1 LGHNA, CDR2 YNFKEQ. The CDR3 runs 16 residues. V lost 4 bases and J lost 8; bases outside the gene matches: 16. CDR3 bases: TGTGCCAGCAGCCCGCAAAGTACAGGGGAAATATGGGGCTACACCTTC. Its protein is CASSPQSTGEIWGYTF.

In the case of this clone: The same CDR3 arises from other DNA sequences in this sample as well. The V call is TRBV5-5, the J call TRBJ1-1, with D possibly being TRBD1 (5 bases). The CDR3 covers 15 residues. CDR1 is SGHKS, CDR2 YYEKEE, per germline (reference sequence). Trimming cost V 1 base and J 0 bases, with 10 bases left between them. The CDR3 DNA follows: TGTGCCAGCAGCTTGCGAGCGGGGGTGAACACTGAAGCTTTCTTT. Residues: CASSLRAGVNTEAFF. The entire variable domain, with the rest obtained from reference TRBV5-5 and TRBJ1-1, is as follows: DAGVTQSPTHLIKTRGQQVTLRCSPISGHKSVSWYQQVLGQGPQFIFQYYEKEERGRGNFPDRFSARQFPNYSSELNVNALLLGDSALYLCASSLRAGVNTEAFFGQGTRLTVV.

The chain has TRBV5-4 and TRBJ1-6, with 7 bases that match TRBD1. The CDR3 totals 15 residues. The trim removed 0 bases at V and 7 bases at J, leaving 4 bases unmatched. Germline CDR1 is SGHNT and CDR2 is YYREEE (reference sequence). This CDR3 reads CASSLARGWNSPLHF. The CDR3 DNA is TGTGCCAGCAGCTTGGCCAGGGGGTGGAATTCACCCCTCCACTTT.

V gene TRBV4-1 combines with J gene TRBJ1-1; 7 positions match TRBD1. Trimming cost V 3 bases and J 2 bases; bases outside gene matches: 9. This CDR3 has 16 amino acids. From germline, CDR1 is MGHRA and CDR2 YSYEKL. The CDR3 here is CASSHNFAGGNTEAFF. The DNA for the CDR3 is TGCGCCAGCAGCCACAACTTTGCAGGGGGTAACACTGAAGCTTTCTTT.

This chain links TRBV6-5 with TRBJ1-2; 8 bases agree with TRBD1. The CDR3 runs 15 residues. Trimming at V came to 1 base and at J to 5 bases, leaving 6 bases not matched to a gene. CDR1 is MNHEY, CDR2 SVGAGI, per germline. The CDR3, as DNA: TGTGCCAGCAGTTACTTTGCCCGGACAGGGTATGGCTACACCTTC. It is translated as CASSYFARTGYGYTF.

This chain uses TRBV6-5 with TRBJ2-3; the match to TRBD2 covers 13 bases. Germline V CDR1 and CDR2: MNHEY, SVGAGI. The CDR3 is 15 residues long. V was clipped by 9 bases and J by 9 bases; unmatched bases: 12. The CDR3 coding sequence is TGTGCCAGTTTCGGGACTAGCGGGGCTTTCCGAACGCAGTATTTT. Amino acid sequence: CASFGTSGAFRTQYF.

The gene calls are TRBV5-1 and TRBJ2-2, with unresolved D. This CDR3 has 13 residues. The V gene lost 0 bases and the J gene lost 6 bases, with 6 bases spanning the gap. Germline CDR1 SGHRS, CDR2 YFSETQ. The CDR3 region has the DNA TGCGCCAGCAGCTTGGGTGTCTCCGGGGAGCTGTTTTTT. Its protein is CASSLGVSGELFF.

This rearrangement joins TRBV4-1 to TRBJ1-1; 7 bases align to TRBD1. Germline-derived CDR1 and CDR2 are MGHRA and YSYEKL. The V gene end was trimmed by 6 bases and the J gene end by 0 bases; junction bases not matched to a gene: 4. This CDR3 has 14 residues. The CDR3 is CASSRDSMNTEAFF. CDR3 bases: TGCGCCAGCAGTCGGGACAGCATGAACACTGAAGCTTTCTTT.

DNA of the CDR3: TGTGCCAGCAGCCCCACAGGGGGAACTAATGAAAAACTGTTTTTT. It specifies CASSPTGGTNEKLFF. The rearrangement joins TRBV5-4 to TRBJ1-4; 8 nucleotides line up with TRBD1. The CDR3 is 15 amino acids. CDR1 and CDR2 from the germline V gene are SGHNT and YYREEE (reference sequence). V was pared by 4 bases and J by 1 base, with 3 bases of the junction left unmatched.

The V and J genes are TRBV28 and TRBJ2-7; 7 bases are a match to TRBD1. CDR3 length equals 14 residues. Germline V gene lookup returns CDR1 MDHEN and CDR2 SYDVKM. With 2 bases clipped from V and 3 bases from J, the junction kept 4 bases outside the gene matches. The CDR3 nucleotides read TGTGCCAGCAGTTTAAGGGGGCGCGTCTACGAGCAGTACTTC. This sequence encodes CASSLRGRVYEQYF. The whole variable domain, remainder taken from reference TRBV28 and TRBJ2-7, is DVKVTQSSRYLVKRTGEKVFLECVQDMDHENMFWYRQDPGLGLRLIYFSYDVKMKEKGDIPEGYSVSREKKERFSLILESASTNQTSMYLCASSLRGRVYEQYFGPGTRLTVT.

The rearrangement joins TRBV5-5 to TRBJ2-1; 10 bases agree with TRBD1. V lost 2 bases and J lost 5; bases outside the gene matches: 10. CDR3 length: 17 residues. CDR1 is SGHKS, CDR2 YYEKEE, per germline (reference sequence). The CDR3 loop is CASSFMITGQGNNEQFF. For the CDR3, the DNA is TGTGCCAGCAGCTTCATGATCACGGGACAGGGGAACAATGAGCAGTTCTTC.

This chain connects TRBV12-3 or TRBV12-4 to TRBJ2-1, with D hard to call. The CDR3 is made up of 11 amino acids. Trimming left V 7 bases short and J 12 bases short, with 13 bases between. The CDR3 is CASTPGNVQFF. CDR3 bases: TGTGCCAGCACCCCCGGTAACGTGCAGTTCTTC.

This chain connects TRBV30 to TRBJ1-2; possible D gene TRBD1, 5 bases. The CDR3 is made up of 19 amino acids. V shed 3 bases and J shed 3 bases, with 29 bases lying between them. Germline CDR1 and CDR2: GTSNPN and SVGIG (reference sequence). CDR3 in DNA: TGTGCCTGGAGGACTTTTGGAGGGGCCCTAAGAGGGGCGGACTATGGCTACACCTTC. Translated, it gives CAWRTFGGALRGADYGYTF.

This clone occurred a few times. This chain uses TRBV9 with TRBJ1-2; D is unresolved. The germline CDR1 and CDR2 sequences are SGDLS and YYNGEE. Trimming cost V 4 bases and J 6 bases, with 7 bases left between them. The CDR3 is 11 residues long. CDR3 coding DNA: TGTGCCAGCAGCTCCCGTGATGGCTACACCTTC. Residues: CASSSRDGYTF. Complete variable domain (other parts from reference TRBV9 and TRBJ1-2): DSGVTQTPKHLITATGQRVTLRCSPRSGDLSVYWYQQSLDQGLQFLIQYYNGEERAKGNILERFSAQQFPDLHSELNLSSLELGDSALYFCASSSRDGYTFGSGTRLTVV.

This chain links TRBV18 with TRBJ1-1; the D gene is possibly TRBD1 (6 bases). Trimming pared 2 bases from V and 4 bases from J, leaving 11 bases between. The CDR3 spans 14 residues. Germline assignment: CDR1 KGHSH and CDR2 LQKENI. CDR3 loop: CASSPVQGATEAFF. In nucleotides, the CDR3 is TGTGCCAGCTCACCAGTACAGGGTGCCACTGAAGCTTTCTTT.

The chain couples TRBV11-2 to TRBJ1-1; 8 positions match TRBD1. V trimming: 4 bases; J trimming: 3 bases; junction bases outside the gene matches: 10. Germline V gene lookup returns CDR1 SGHAT and CDR2 FQNNGV. The CDR3 runs 16 residues. CDR3 nucleotides: TGTGCCAGCAGCTCCCCCCGGAGACAGGGGTACACTGAAGCTTTCTTT. It encodes CASSSPRRQGYTEAFF. Together with reference TRBV11-2 and TRBJ1-1, the CDR3 gives the full variable domain: EAGVAQSPRYKIIEKRQSVAFWCNPISGHATLYWYQQILGQGPKLLIQFQNNGVVDDSQLPKDRFSAERLKGVDSTLKIQPAKLEDSAVYLCASSSPRRQGYTEAFFGQGTRLTVV.

The rearrangement uses TRBV6-2 or TRBV6-3 and TRBJ2-3; 11 positions match TRBD2. V dropped 2 bases and J dropped 1; count of bases not matched to a gene: 5. Germline V CDR1 and CDR2: MNHEY, SVGEGT. The CDR3 consists of 17 residues. The CDR3 loop reads CASSYDSGGAGTDTQYF. The CDR3 DNA is TGTGCCAGCAGTTACGATAGCGGGGGGGCGGGCACAGATACGCAGTATTTT.

The chain uses TRBV9 and TRBJ2-7; 9 bases agree with TRBD2. J lost 2 bases, V lost 0 bases, and 3 bases had no gene match. Germline values: CDR1 SGDLS, CDR2 YYNGEE. The CDR3 has 15 amino acids. This chain's CDR3 is CASSVEGGGAYEQYF. The CDR3, as DNA: TGTGCCAGCAGCGTAGAGGGCGGGGGGGCCTACGAGCAGTACTTC. The variable domain in full, completed from reference TRBV9 and TRBJ2-7, reads DSGVTQTPKHLITATGQRVTLRCSPRSGDLSVYWYQQSLDQGLQFLIQYYNGEERAKGNILERFSAQQFPDLHSELNLSSLELGDSALYFCASSVEGGGAYEQYFGPGTRLTVT.